The subject of this entry is one T cell receptor beta chain. Repertoires were generated with immunoSEQ multiplex PCR, while TCRdb's copy carries only in-frame clones and drops some. The profile shows about 12,000 clones, about three fifths of them singletons. The data are from a study of neoadjuvant anti-PD-1 for oral cavity cancer. Germline CDR1 reads MNHNY; CDR2 reads SVGAGI (reference sequence). This CDR3 has 14 residues. With V trimmed by 2 bases and J by 5 bases, 4 bases remained unmatched. This receptor was identified in a person between 40 and 85 years old with oral cavity squamous cell carcinoma. The source was tumor tissue, collected before nivolumab (anti-PD-1) treatment. V is TRBV6-6 and J is TRBJ1-2; 8 bases map to TRBD1. The DNA of the CDR3 is TGTGCCAGCAGTTACGGACAGGGAAGTTATGGCTACACCTTC. Translating it yields CASSYGQGSYGYTF.